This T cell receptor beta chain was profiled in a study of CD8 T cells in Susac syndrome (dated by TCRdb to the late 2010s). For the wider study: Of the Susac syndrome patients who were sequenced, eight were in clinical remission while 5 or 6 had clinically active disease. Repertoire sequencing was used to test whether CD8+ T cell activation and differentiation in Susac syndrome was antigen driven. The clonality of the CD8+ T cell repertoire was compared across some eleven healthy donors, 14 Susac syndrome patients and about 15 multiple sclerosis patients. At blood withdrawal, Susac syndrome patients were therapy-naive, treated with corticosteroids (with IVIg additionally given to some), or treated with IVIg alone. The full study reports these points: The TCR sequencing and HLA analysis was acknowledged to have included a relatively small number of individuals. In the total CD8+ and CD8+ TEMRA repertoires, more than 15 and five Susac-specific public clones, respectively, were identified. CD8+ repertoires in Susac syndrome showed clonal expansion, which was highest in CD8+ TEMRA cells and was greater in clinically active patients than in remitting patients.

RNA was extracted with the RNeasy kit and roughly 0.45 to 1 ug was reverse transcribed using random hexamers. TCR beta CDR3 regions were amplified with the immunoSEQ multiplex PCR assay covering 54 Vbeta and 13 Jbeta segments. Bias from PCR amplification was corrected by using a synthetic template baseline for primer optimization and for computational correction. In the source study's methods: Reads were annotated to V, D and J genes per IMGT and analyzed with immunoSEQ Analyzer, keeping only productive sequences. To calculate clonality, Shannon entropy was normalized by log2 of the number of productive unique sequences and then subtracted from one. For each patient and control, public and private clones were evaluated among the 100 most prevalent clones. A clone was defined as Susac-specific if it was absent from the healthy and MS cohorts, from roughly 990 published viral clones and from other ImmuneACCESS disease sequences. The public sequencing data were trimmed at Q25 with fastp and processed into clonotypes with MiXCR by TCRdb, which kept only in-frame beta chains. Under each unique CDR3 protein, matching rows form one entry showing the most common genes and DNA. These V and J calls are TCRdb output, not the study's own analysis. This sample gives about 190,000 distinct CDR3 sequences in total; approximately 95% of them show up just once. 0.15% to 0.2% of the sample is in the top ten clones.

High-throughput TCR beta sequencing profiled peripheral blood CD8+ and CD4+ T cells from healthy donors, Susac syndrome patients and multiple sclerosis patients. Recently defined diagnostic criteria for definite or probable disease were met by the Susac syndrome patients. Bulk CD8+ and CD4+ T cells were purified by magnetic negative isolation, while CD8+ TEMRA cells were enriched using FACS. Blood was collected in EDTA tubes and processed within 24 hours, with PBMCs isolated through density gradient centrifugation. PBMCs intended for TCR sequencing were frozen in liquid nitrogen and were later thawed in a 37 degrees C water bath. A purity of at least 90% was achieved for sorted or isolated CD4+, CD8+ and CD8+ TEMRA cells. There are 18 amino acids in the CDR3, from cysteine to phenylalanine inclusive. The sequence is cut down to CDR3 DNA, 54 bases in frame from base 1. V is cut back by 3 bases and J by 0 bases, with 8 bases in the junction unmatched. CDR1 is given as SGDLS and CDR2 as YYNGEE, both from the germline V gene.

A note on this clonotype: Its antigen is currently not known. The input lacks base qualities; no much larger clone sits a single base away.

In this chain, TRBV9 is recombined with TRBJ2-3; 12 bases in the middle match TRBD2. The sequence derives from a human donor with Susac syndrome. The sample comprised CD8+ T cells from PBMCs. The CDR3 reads CASSARTSGDPSTDTQYF. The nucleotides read TGTGCCAGCAGCGCGAGGACTAGCGGGGACCCTAGCACAGATACGCAGTATTTT.